This T cell receptor beta chain was recorded in a study of blood T cell repertoires in COVID-19. The authors' processing: Amplification from reference gene primers served as the basis for estimated nucleated cell counts. The assay was immunoSEQ multiplex PCR, and TCRdb's table has in-frame clones only and misses some. Clone size and the V and J calls come from that table; the DNA yielded D and trimming. The sample includes 100,000 or so clones, about 85% of them seen just once. The CDR3 has 14 amino acids. The germline V gene encodes CDR1 MNHEY and CDR2 SVGAGI. Trimming shortened V by 5 bases and J by 4 bases, and 14 bases separated the two germline ends.

Sequencing was carried out using peripheral blood. This TCR was sampled from a man aged 50 to 59 with acute or convalescent COVID-19. The genes are TRBV6-5 and TRBJ2-5; D is undetermined. The CDR3 DNA reads TGTGCCAGCAGTAAAAGAGGAACCCCAGAGACCCAGTACTTC. Translated: CASSKRGTPETQYF.